What follows are 28 T cell receptor beta chains derived from one specimen sequenced in a study of blood T cell repertoires in COVID-19. The table came from immunoSEQ multiplex PCR; TCRdb's copy has only in-frame clones and leaves some out. The top ten clones hold 0.7% to 0.8% of a sample with 200,000 or so clones, around 85% of them seen once. The sequencing sample was made of peripheral blood. These receptor sequences come from a woman in her sixties or seventies with acute or convalescent COVID-19.

This chain joins TRBV5-1 and TRBJ2-6; 8 nucleotides match TRBD1. The CDR3 has 20 amino acids. V lost 4 bases and J lost 1; bases outside the gene matches: 16. Germline V CDR1 and CDR2: SGHRS, YFSETQ. CDR3 nucleotide sequence: TGCGCCAGCAGCAGGACCCCCACAGGGGGAGGTTTGTCTGGGGCCAACGTCCTGACTTTC. Protein: CASSRTPTGGGLSGANVLTF.

The J gene is TRBJ2-7, the V gene TRBV5-1; 7 bases match TRBD1. The CDR3 covers 15 residues. Germline-derived CDR1 and CDR2 are SGHRS and YFSETQ. Germline trimming cut 0 bases from V and 0 bases from J; bases unmatched to any gene: 3. The chain's CDR3 is CASSLETGSSYEQYF. DNA of the CDR3: TGCGCCAGCAGCTTGGAGACAGGGAGCTCCTACGAGCAGTACTTC. Together with reference TRBV5-1 and TRBJ2-7, the CDR3 gives the full variable domain: KAGVTQTPRYLIKTRGQQVTLSCSPISGHRSVSWYQQTPGQGLQFLFEYFSETQRNKGNFPGRFSGRQFSNSRSEMNVSTLELGDSALYLCASSLETGSSYEQYFGPGTRLTVT.

This chain links TRBV20-1 with TRBJ1-2; weak D call: TRBD1 (6 bases). Trimming pared 3 bases from V and 7 bases from J, leaving 9 bases between. CDR3 length equals 11 residues. Germline V CDR1 and CDR2: DFQATT, SNEGSKA (reference sequence). DNA for the CDR3: TGCAGTGCTAGTAGGGGGGGTGGCTACACCTTC. Translated: CSASRGGGYTF.

This clone was counted a single time. The CDR3: CASSKTGQGYEQYF. CDR3 bases: TGTGCCAGCAGCAAGACAGGGCAAGGCTACGAGCAGTACTTC. The rearrangement links TRBV7-2 to TRBJ2-7; 7 nucleotides align to TRBD1. The CDR3 runs to 14 residues. The trim removed 5 bases at V and 3 bases at J, leaving 7 bases unmatched. Germline V gene sequence: CDR1 SGHTA, CDR2 FQGNSA.

Worth noting for this clone: The same CDR3 is also encoded by other DNA sequences in this sample. As DNA, the CDR3 is TGTGCCAGCTCACCCGACAGGACCTATGGCTACACCTTC. Its protein product is CASSPDRTYGYTF. J is TRBJ1-2 and V is TRBV18; tentatively, D is TRBD1 (6 bases). Trimming took 3 bases from V and 4 from J, leaving 9 bases between them. CDR3 length: 13 amino acids. Germline V CDR1 and CDR2: KGHSH, LQKENI.

This sequence joins TRBV2 and TRBJ2-2; 8 bases are a match to TRBD1. Trimming at V came to 7 bases and at J to 1 base, leaving 5 bases not matched to a gene. Germline CDR1 reads SNHLY; CDR2 reads FYNNEI. The CDR3 length is 15 residues. The CDR3 nucleotides read TGTGCCAGCACCGAGGGGACAGGGAACACCGGGGAGCTGTTTTTT. This codes for CASTEGTGNTGELFF.

CDR3: CASGPPPGQGVRETQYF. CDR3 nucleotide sequence: TGTGCTAGTGGTCCTCCCCCGGGACAGGGGGTACGAGAGACCCAGTACTTC. The V and J genes are TRBV12-5 and TRBJ2-5; 11 bases line up with TRBD1. CDR1 is LGHNT and CDR2 is FRNRAP in the germline V gene. The CDR3 has 17 residues. V lost 5 bases, J lost 4 bases, and 12 bases stayed unmatched.

This chain's CDR3 is CASSQGLGIPNLTDTQYF. DNA of the CDR3: TGCGCCAGCAGTCAGGGACTCGGAATACCCAACCTCACAGATACGCAGTATTTT. The chain has TRBV23-1 and TRBJ2-3; D is perhaps TRBD2 (6 bases). TRBV23-1 is an ORF, and what it does is uncertain. Trimming removed 3 bases from V and 2 bases from J, with 21 bases in between. This CDR3 has 18 residues.

The chain is built from TRBV19 and TRBJ2-5, with 8 bases fitting TRBD1. The junction had 9 bases not matched to a gene; V was cut back by 9 bases and J by 6 bases. The CDR3 has 13 amino acids. The V gene's germline CDR1 is LNHDA and CDR2 SQIVND (reference sequence). The chain's CDR3 is CASADRVFQTQYF. Here the CDR3 DNA reads TGTGCCAGCGCGGACAGGGTGTTCCAGACCCAGTACTTC. Filled out from reference TRBV19 and TRBJ2-5, the complete variable domain reads DGGITQSPKYLFRKEGQNVTLSCEQNLNHDAMYWYRQDPGQGLRLIYYSQIVNDFQKGDIAEGYSVSREKKESFPLTVTSAQKNPTAFYLCASADRVFQTQYFGPGTRLLVL.

A word on this clone: Germline and junction disagree at one end, which may indicate a read error. The identical CDR3 is also encoded by other nucleotide sequences in the sample. This chain connects TRBV28 to TRBJ1-1; D gene ambiguous. CDR1 MDHEN and CDR2 SYDVKM come from the germline V gene. The CDR3 totals 12 residues. The CDR3 sequence is CASSLPKTQAFF. The CDR3 DNA sequence: TGCGCCAGCAGTTTACCGAAGACTCAAGCTTTCTTT.

This clone was seen a few times. The V and J genes are TRBV5-1 and TRBJ1-2; D is possibly TRBD1 (6 bases). CDR1 and CDR2 (germline): SGHRS, YFSETQ. CDR3 length: 12 residues. The ends were cut back, 7 bases at V and 3 bases at J, with 10 bases in the middle. Written as DNA, the CDR3 is TGCGCCAGCGGTTCAGGGGACTATGGCTACACCTTC. Protein product: CASGSGDYGYTF. Filled out from reference TRBV5-1 and TRBJ1-2, the complete variable domain reads KAGVTQTPRYLIKTRGQQVTLSCSPISGHRSVSWYQQTPGQGLQFLFEYFSETQRNKGNFPGRFSGRQFSNSRSEMNVSTLELGDSALYLCASGSGDYGYTFGSGTRLTVV.

This clone was observed once. The junction departs from germline at one end; a sequencing error may be responsible. The CDR3 DNA reads TGTGCCAGCAGTTCCGGGACAGGGGGCAAACAGCCCCAGCATTTT. It specifies CASSSGTGGKQPQHF. This chain links TRBV6-2 or TRBV6-3 with TRBJ1-5; 12 positions match TRBD1. Germline assignment: CDR1 MNHEY and CDR2 SVGEGT. This CDR3 comprises 15 residues.

CDR3 sequence reads: CASSYPLGQGEALNEQFF. For the CDR3, the DNA is TGTGCCAGCAGTTACCCCCTGGGACAGGGAGAGGCGTTAAATGAGCAGTTCTTC. The chain employs TRBV6-2 or TRBV6-3 and TRBJ2-1, with 9 bases identical to TRBD1. The J segment lost 7 bases and the V segment lost 2 bases, leaving 15 bases of the junction unmatched. The germline CDR1 and CDR2 sequences are MNHEY and SVGEGT. The CDR3 loop spans 18 amino acids.

V gene TRBV27 combines with J gene TRBJ1-3, with D possibly matching TRBD1 (6 bases). This CDR3 has 16 residues. Deletions cut 7 bases from V and 0 bases from J, with 16 bases between. Germline V gene lookup returns CDR1 MNHEY and CDR2 SMNVEV (reference sequence). CDR3 amino acids: CASNQGQQFSGNTIYF. For the CDR3, the DNA is TGTGCCAGCAACCAAGGACAGCAGTTCTCTGGAAACACCATATATTTT.

The V call is TRBV7-9, the J call TRBJ2-1, with a tentative D call TRBD2 (7 bases). The V end lost 3 bases, the J end lost 3 bases, and 15 bases lay between the germline ends. Per germline, CDR1 SEHNR and CDR2 FQNEAQ (reference sequence). The CDR3 runs to 16 residues. CDR3 coding DNA: TGTGCCAGCAGCTTCCCCGGGGGGCCAGACTACAATGAGCAGTTCTTC. It specifies CASSFPGGPDYNEQFF. The complete variable domain, with remaining parts taken from reference TRBV7-9 and TRBJ2-1, reads DTGVSQNPRHKITKRGQNVTFRCDPISEHNRLYWYRQTLGQGPEFLTYFQNEAQLEKSRLLSDRFSAERPKGSFSTLEIQRTEQGDSAMYLCASSFPGGPDYNEQFFGPGTRLTVL.

This clone was observed a few times. The V and J genes are TRBV19 and TRBJ2-3; the D gene is possibly TRBD2 (5 bases). Trimming took off 6 bases at V and 5 bases at J, with 18 bases between the two ends. This CDR3 spans 15 amino acids. Germline loops: CDR1 LNHDA, CDR2 SQIVND (reference sequence). CDR3 DNA: TGTGCCAGTAGATTAGATCAAAGCCGGGGAGATACGCAGTATTTT. Its translation is CASRLDQSRGDTQYF.

The J gene is TRBJ2-3, the V gene TRBV6-4; TRBD2 is a possible D gene (5 bases). This CDR3 has 13 residues. V was trimmed by 6 bases and J by 6 bases, leaving 13 bases between them. CDR1 is MRHNA and CDR2 is SNTAGT in the germline V gene. The CDR3 loop is CASSIGLGDTQYF. In nucleotides, the CDR3 is TGTGCCAGCAGCATCGGACTCGGGGATACGCAGTATTTT.

This clone was detected a few times. This chain links TRBV4-2 with TRBJ2-7; 12 positions match TRBD2. V trimming: 4 bases; J trimming: 7 bases; junction bases outside the gene matches: 5. The CDR3 runs 14 residues. Germline loops: CDR1 LGHNA, CDR2 YNFKEQ. As DNA, the CDR3 is TGTGCCAGCAGCCGACTAGCGGGAGATTATGAGCAGTACTTC. Residues: CASSRLAGDYEQYF.

Comments on this clone: The identical CDR3 is also encoded by other nucleotide sequences in the sample. The J gene is TRBJ1-4, the V gene TRBV5-1; tentative D call: TRBD1 (5 bases). The CDR3 is made up of 14 amino acids. In germline, CDR1 is SGHRS, CDR2 YFSETQ. V lost 3 bases to trimming and J lost 3 bases, with 9 bases between them. In nucleotides, the CDR3 is TGCGCCAGCAGCTCGACAGTATCTAATGAAAAACTGTTTTTT. Its protein product is CASSSTVSNEKLFF.

This rearrangement joins TRBV7-2 to TRBJ1-6; no reliable D call. V lost 5 bases and J 9 bases, leaving 14 bases between the germline ends. CDR1 and CDR2 from the germline V gene are SGHTA and FQGNSA. The CDR3 has 14 residues. For the CDR3, the DNA is TGTGCCAGCAGCCCCGGAGTGGTCGTTTCACCCCTCCACTTT. Its translation is CASSPGVVVSPLHF.

In its sample, this clone was seen once. For the CDR3, the DNA is TGTGCCAGCAGCACATGGGGGGGGCCTGGAATAGGCTACACCTTC. This translates into CASSTWGGPGIGYTF. The gene calls are TRBV5-8 and TRBJ1-2, with D possibly matching TRBD1 (6 bases). The CDR3 extends over 15 amino acids. Deletions cut 4 bases from V and 8 bases from J, with 21 bases between. CDR1 SGHTS and CDR2 YDEGEE come from the germline V gene.

This clone was seen only once. The chain joins TRBV6-5 to TRBJ2-2, with TRBD2 as a possible D gene (6 bases). Trimming removed 7 bases from V and 6 bases from J, with 15 bases in between. The CDR3 is made up of 14 amino acids. The germline gives CDR1 MNHEY, CDR2 SVGAGI. The CDR3 bases are TGTGCCAGCACCCCCGGTTGGGGGGCCGGGGAGCTGTTTTTT. This encodes CASTPGWGAGELFF.

The chain couples TRBV11-2 to TRBJ2-4; possibly TRBD2 for D (5 bases). Trimming cost V 5 bases and J 3 bases, with 14 bases left between them. Germline V gene sequence: CDR1 SGHAT, CDR2 FQNNGV. The CDR3 is 15 residues long. The DNA for the CDR3 is TGTGCCAGCAGCCCCGTCGGGGTAGGCAAAAACATTCAGTACTTC. This gives the protein CASSPVGVGKNIQYF.

This clone was counted once. This chain connects TRBV11-2 to TRBJ1-4; D is uncertain. CDR1 and CDR2 (germline): SGHAT, FQNNGV. Trimming pared 8 bases from V and 8 bases from J, leaving 12 bases between. There are 12 residues in the CDR3. The CDR3 is CASGVLVEKLFF. CDR3 sequence (DNA): TGTGCCAGCGGAGTGCTGGTAGAAAAACTGTTTTTT.

This sequence joins TRBV4-1 and TRBJ1-3; weak D call: TRBD1 (6 bases). The CDR3 covers 15 residues. Looked up from germline, CDR1 is MGHRA and CDR2 is YSYEKL. V was pared by 0 bases and J by 7 bases, with 13 bases between. The CDR3 DNA follows: TGCGCCAGCAGCCAAGACAGTTTGAGGGGGAACACCATATATTTT. This encodes CASSQDSLRGNTIYF.

This clone has just a few counts. J is TRBJ1-1 and V is TRBV28, with 7 nucleotides matching TRBD1. This CDR3 comprises 12 residues. CDR1 is MDHEN, CDR2 SYDVKM, per germline. V shed 7 bases, J shed 11 bases, and the junction held 10 bases outside the gene matches. The CDR3 region is CASTVSGGLAFF. The CDR3 bases are TGTGCCAGCACGGTATCAGGGGGGTTGGCTTTCTTT.

This clone was detected only once. The chain joins TRBV21-1 to TRBJ2-1; the table's D call of TRBD2 was not tested on the DNA. TRBV21-1 corresponds to a pseudogene. This CDR3 is built from 19 residues. This chain's CDR3 is CASSTVGLTSGGPYNEQFF. Here the CDR3 DNA reads TGTGCCAGCAGCACCGTGGGCTTGACTAGCGGGGGACCCTACAATGAGCAGTTCTTC.

The rearrangement joins TRBV7-9 to TRBJ2-1; the D gene is possibly TRBD2 (6 bases). The V gene's germline CDR1 is SEHNR and CDR2 FQNEAQ (reference sequence). V gave up 5 bases and J gave up 5 bases, with 16 bases separating them. This CDR3 is built from 15 residues. In DNA form, the CDR3 reads TGTGCCAGCAGCCCTAGGGGCGGGGTCGACAATGAGCAGTTCTTC. Residues: CASSPRGGVDNEQFF.